Shown below are 21 T cell receptor beta chains from a single sample sequenced in a study of blood T cell repertoires in COVID-19. Profiling relied on immunoSEQ multiplex PCR, and the TCRdb table lists in-frame clones only, not all of them. The sample records 96,000 or so clones, over 85% being singletons. Input material: peripheral blood. All receptors derive from a human donor with COVID-19, enrolled during active disease. The donor label of this sample is uncertain.

This clone was found once. The chain has TRBV29-1 and TRBJ1-2; 7 nucleotides align to TRBD1. CDR3 length: 11 amino acids. CDR1 and CDR2 from the germline V gene are SQVTM and ANQGSEA. Trimming removed 7 bases from V and 12 bases from J; junction bases left unmatched: 11. The CDR3 DNA is TGCAGCGCTAGATTCGACAGGGTCAACACCTTC. This codes for CSARFDRVNTF.

The chain uses TRBV5-5 and TRBJ1-3; no reliable D call. V gave up 0 bases and J gave up 0 bases, with 10 bases separating them. From germline, CDR1 is SGHKS and CDR2 YYEKEE (reference sequence). The CDR3 spans 16 residues. The CDR3, as DNA: TGTGCCAGCAGCTTGGACCTATGGAGCTCTGGAAACACCATATATTTT. It specifies CASSLDLWSSGNTIYF. Supplemented by reference TRBV5-5 and TRBJ1-3, the full variable domain reads DAGVTQSPTHLIKTRGQQVTLRCSPISGHKSVSWYQQVLGQGPQFIFQYYEKEERGRGNFPDRFSARQFPNYSSELNVNALLLGDSALYLCASSLDLWSSGNTIYFGEGSWLTVV.

The rearrangement links TRBV12-3 or TRBV12-4 to TRBJ1-2, with D possibly being TRBD1 (6 bases). Trimming left V 2 bases short and J 11 bases short, with 15 bases between. The CDR3 spans 13 residues. The chain's CDR3 is CASSLSRTDWYTF. The CDR3 DNA follows: TGTGCCAGCAGTTTATCCCGGACAGACTGGTACACCTTC.

The V call is TRBV3-1 (or the pseudogene TRBV3-2), the J call TRBJ1-5; TRBD1 is a possible D gene (6 bases). Germline loops: CDR1 LGHDT, CDR2 YNNKEL (reference sequence). V was shortened by 3 bases and J by 5 bases, with 11 bases between the two germline ends. CDR3 size: 14 residues. The CDR3 reads CASSHRGRDQPQHF. The CDR3 DNA reads TGTGCCAGCAGCCACAGGGGCCGAGATCAGCCCCAGCATTTT.

The chain recombines TRBV18 with TRBJ1-3; 7 bases fit TRBD1. The CDR3 contains 17 residues. CDR1 and CDR2 (germline): KGHSH, LQKENI. V lost 3 bases, J lost 2 bases, and 10 bases stayed unmatched. The CDR3 bases are TGTGCCAGCTCACCGTCGACAGGGACCAAAACTGGAAACACCATATATTTT. Translated, it gives CASSPSTGTKTGNTIYF.

V gene TRBV5-1 combines with J gene TRBJ1-4, with D possibly matching TRBD1 (5 bases). The V gene lost 1 base and the J gene lost 3 bases, with 10 bases spanning the gap. The CDR3 extends over 15 amino acids. Germline-derived CDR1 and CDR2 are SGHRS and YFSETQ. In nucleotides, the CDR3 is TGCGCCAGCAGCTTGCTGGGGCTCTCTAATGAAAAACTGTTTTTT. It specifies CASSLLGLSNEKLFF.

The table lists this clone with a count of one. J is TRBJ2-3 and V is TRBV19; 9 bases fit TRBD1. Germline V gene data show CDR1 as LNHDA and CDR2 as SQIVND (reference sequence). V lost 10 bases and J lost 2; bases outside the gene matches: 7. This CDR3 contains 14 residues. This CDR3 reads CATAQGATTDTQYF. As DNA, the CDR3 is TGTGCCACCGCACAGGGGGCAACCACAGATACGCAGTATTTT.

The gene calls are TRBV5-6 and TRBJ2-3; 8 bases map to TRBD1. The CDR3 runs to 15 residues. The trim removed 4 bases at V and 5 bases at J, leaving 9 bases unmatched. From germline, CDR1 is SGHDT and CDR2 YYEEEE. CDR3 nucleotide sequence: TGTGCCAGCAGCGCGGGGACAGGTCCCCTAGATACGCAGTATTTT. Amino acid sequence: CASSAGTGPLDTQYF.

The sample holds one count of this clone. The chain has TRBV3-1 (or the pseudogene TRBV3-2) and TRBJ1-2, with 10 bases aligning to TRBD1. CDR1 is LGHDT and CDR2 is YNNKEL in the germline V gene (reference sequence). V shed 1 base, J shed 5 bases, and the junction held 1 base outside the gene matches. This CDR3 contains 14 residues. DNA of the CDR3: TGTGCCAGCAGCCAAGGGACAGGGGGGTATGGCTACACCTTC. Amino acid sequence: CASSQGTGGYGYTF.

The chain recombines TRBV5-1 with TRBJ1-3, with D uncertain. With 1 base removed from V and 3 bases from J, the gap between germline ends came to 5 bases. The CDR3 length is 13 residues. Germline V CDR1 and CDR2: SGHRS, YFSETQ. The CDR3 loop is CASSLTVGNTIYF. The CDR3 DNA sequence: TGCGCCAGCAGCTTGACGGTTGGAAACACCATATATTTT.

V gene TRBV27 combines with J gene TRBJ1-3; D is perhaps TRBD1 (6 bases). Germline values: CDR1 MNHEY, CDR2 SMNVEV (reference sequence). This CDR3 is 14 amino acids long. V was clipped by 3 bases and J by 4 bases, with 10 bases between them. CDR3 DNA: TGTGCCAGCAGTTTGGGGGGGCCCGGAAACACCATATATTTT. Its translation: CASSLGGPGNTIYF.

This clone was counted a single time. This chain joins TRBV29-1 and TRBJ1-1, with a possible D match to TRBD1 (5 bases). From germline, CDR1 is SQVTM and CDR2 ANQGSEA. V was trimmed by 6 bases and J by 8 bases, leaving 19 bases between them. The CDR3 totals 13 residues. CDR3 sequence (DNA): TGCAGCGTGTTGACAGACCTTAACTGGGAAGCTTTCTTT. This encodes CSVLTDLNWEAFF.

The chain is built from TRBV10-1 and TRBJ2-3; 9 nucleotides agree with TRBD2. The CDR3 consists of 19 residues. The junction had 13 bases not matched to a gene; V was cut back by 3 bases and J by 0 bases. Germline assignment: CDR1 WNHNN and CDR2 SYGVQD (reference sequence). As DNA, the CDR3 is TGCGCCAGCAGTGAAACGAAGGGGGAGACTAGCGGTAGCACAGATACGCAGTATTTT. It is translated as CASSETKGETSGSTDTQYF.

The CDR3 spells CASSIGTVYGYTF. CDR3 sequence (DNA): TGCGCCAGCAGCATCGGGACAGTATATGGCTACACCTTC. This chain connects TRBV5-1 to TRBJ1-2, with 7 positions matching TRBD1. The CDR3 runs 13 residues. CDR1 is SGHRS, CDR2 YFSETQ, per germline. Unmatched junction bases numbered 5, after V lost 4 bases and J lost 5 bases.

This chain joins TRBV4-1 and TRBJ2-7, with TRBD2 as a possible D gene (6 bases). Germline CDR1 MGHRA, CDR2 YSYEKL. The CDR3 sequence is 15 residues long. V was cut by 1 base and J by 4 bases, with 14 bases left in between. The CDR3 reads CASSQVGDSSYEQYF. The DNA of the CDR3 is TGCGCCAGCAGCCAAGTAGGGGACTCCTCGTACGAGCAGTACTTC.

The chain links TRBV4-1 to TRBJ1-2; 10 nucleotides match TRBD1. This CDR3 region has 16 residues. Germline CDR1 and CDR2: MGHRA and YSYEKL. The ends lost 3 bases at V and 1 base at J; junction bases unmatched: 5. Here the CDR3 DNA reads TGCGCCAGCAGCCAGGACGACAGGGGGCGTAACTATGGCTACACCTTC. The encoded protein is CASSQDDRGRNYGYTF.

This rearrangement joins TRBV11-2 to TRBJ2-1; 8 bases map to TRBD1. The germline CDR1 and CDR2 sequences are SGHAT and FQNNGV. The ends lost 4 bases at V and 1 base at J; junction bases unmatched: 6. This CDR3 has 16 residues. CDR3 residues: CASSSYRGKSYNEQFF. CDR3 in DNA: TGTGCCAGCAGCTCCTACAGGGGGAAGTCCTACAATGAGCAGTTCTTC.

With regard to this clone: The sample has other DNA sequences that encode this CDR3 too. This chain uses TRBV9 with TRBJ2-3, with TRBD2 matching over 9 bases. Germline assignment: CDR1 SGDLS and CDR2 YYNGEE. CDR3 length equals 16 residues. The V gene end was trimmed by 0 bases and the J gene end by 1 base; junction bases not matched to a gene: 3. The CDR3 is CASSVVAGGRTDTQYF. CDR3 bases: TGTGCCAGCAGCGTAGTGGCGGGGGGGCGCACAGATACGCAGTATTTT.

The rearrangement uses TRBV19 and TRBJ1-2; 9 bases map to TRBD1. The CDR3 is 15 residues long. V lost 7 bases and J lost 6; bases outside the gene matches: 12. The germline CDR1 and CDR2 sequences are LNHDA and SQIVND (reference sequence). CDR3 DNA sequence: TGTGCCAGTAACATACAGGACAGGGGCGTTAATGGCTACACCTTC. Its translation: CASNIQDRGVNGYTF.

The chain employs TRBV4-1 and TRBJ1-6; D not certain. The CDR3 loop spans 16 amino acids. V dropped 1 base and J dropped 5 bases, with 12 bases sitting between them. CDR1 and CDR2 (germline): MGHRA, YSYEKL. This chain's CDR3 is CASSQVYSSDNSPLHF. The DNA for the CDR3 is TGCGCCAGCAGCCAAGTTTACTCCTCTGATAATTCACCCCTCCACTTT.

This clone has just a few counts. Other DNA sequences in this specimen translate into the identical CDR3. The V gene is TRBV29-1, the J gene TRBJ1-1, with TRBD1 matching 7 bases. The CDR3 loop spans 11 amino acids. Germline V gives CDR1 SQVTM, CDR2 ANQGSEA. The V gene end was trimmed by 6 bases and the J gene end by 5 bases; junction bases not matched to a gene: 3. The CDR3 DNA is TGCAGCGTCTACAGGGGAACTGAAGCTTTCTTT. The encoded protein is CSVYRGTEAFF.